These 5 T cell receptor beta chains were sequenced from one sample in a study of identical twins. In TCRdb, the 5' RACE reads were re-called with MiXCR into one record per CDR3 protein. Found here are fewer than 900,000 distinct CDR3 sequences, approximately 18% of them singletons; the top ten hold about an eighth. The same specimen was also included in a second study, on T cells expressing NK-cell markers.

The sample comprised PBMCs. The source is a woman in her late teens or twenties in good health.

V usage is TRBV6-1 and J usage is TRBJ2-4; D is ambiguous. Trimming stripped 6 bases from V and 2 bases from J, with 11 bases between. CDR3 length: 14 amino acids. In germline, CDR1 is MNHNS, CDR2 SASEGT. The CDR3 here is CASSPLSTKNIQYF. The CDR3 nucleotides are TGTGCCAGCAGCCCCCTAAGCACCAAAAACATTCAGTACTTC.

The rearrangement joins TRBV28 to TRBJ2-1; 8 positions match TRBD1. The J segment lost 2 bases and the V segment lost 4 bases, leaving 13 bases of the junction unmatched. The CDR3 covers 18 residues. Germline CDR1 MDHEN, CDR2 SYDVKM. DNA for the CDR3: TGTGCCAGCAGTTCCCGACGAGTTGACAGGGGCGCCTACAATGAGCAGTTCTTC. Translated: CASSSRRVDRGAYNEQFF.

V gene TRBV6-1 combines with J gene TRBJ2-7; D is unresolved. Germline CDR1 is MNHNS and CDR2 is SASEGT. CDR3 size: 15 residues. V was clipped by 6 bases and J by 0 bases, with 15 bases between them. The CDR3 region is CASSRLGRSSYEQYF. CDR3 bases: TGTGCCAGCAGCCGACTGGGCAGGAGCTCCTACGAGCAGTACTTC.

Ten or more counts support this clonotype. This chain joins TRBV24-1 and TRBJ2-1, with 14 nucleotides matching TRBD2. The V and J ends lost 3 bases and 0 bases, in that order; junction bases with no gene match: 6. Germline V CDR1 and CDR2: KGHDR, SFDVKD. The CDR3 loop spans 19 amino acids. CDR3 region: CATSDPGTSGGSSYNEQFF. Here the CDR3 DNA reads TGTGCCACCAGTGATCCCGGGACTAGCGGGGGAAGCTCCTACAATGAGCAGTTCTTC.

This sequence joins TRBV10-2 and TRBJ2-7; D uncertain. The CDR3 runs 12 residues. CDR1 is WSHSY and CDR2 is SAAADI in the germline V gene. The V and J ends lost 0 bases and 6 bases respectively, with 6 bases between them. CDR3 coding DNA: TGCGCCAGCAGTGAGTCTTATAGCGAGCAGTACTTC. This translates into CASSESYSEQYF.